The next 21 T cell receptor beta chains were all read from a single sample in a study of T cell changes during pregnancy in multiple sclerosis. Sequencing used immunoSEQ multiplex PCR; TCRdb keeps in-frame clones, though not all of them. Here the sample spans 37,000 or so clones, 75% to 95% being singletons. Here the sequenced sample was CD4+ T cells from peripheral blood mononuclear cells, taken in the second trimester of pregnancy. These receptors all come from a female donor in good health, enrolled as a control in a pregnancy study.

This clone was observed once. V gene TRBV28 combines with J gene TRBJ2-7; possibly TRBD2 for D (6 bases). The germline gives CDR1 MDHEN, CDR2 SYDVKM. CDR3 size: 15 residues. V was pared by 6 bases and J by 2 bases, with 17 bases between. The CDR3 region is CASSQESGLPYEQYF. CDR3 bases: TGTGCCAGCAGCCAAGAAAGCGGGCTCCCCTACGAGCAGTACTTC.

The V and J genes are TRBV28 and TRBJ1-4; 7 bases are a match to TRBD1. There are 15 residues in the CDR3. Unmatched junction bases numbered 12, after V lost 7 bases and J lost 7 bases. Germline CDR1 reads MDHEN; CDR2 reads SYDVKM. CDR3 bases: TGTGCCAGCACATCCGGAGGGACAGCAGGTGAAAAACTGTTTTTT. Translating it yields CASTSGGTAGEKLFF.

The table lists this clone with a count of one. The genes are TRBV7-3 and TRBJ2-3, with 7 bases matching TRBD1. Germline V gene sequence: CDR1 SGHTA, CDR2 FQGTGA. Trimming removed 5 bases from V and 0 bases from J; junction bases left unmatched: 5. This CDR3 comprises 15 residues. CDR3 bases: TGTGCCAGCAGCGAGGGACAGCATAGCACAGATACGCAGTATTTT. Protein: CASSEGQHSTDTQYF. Drawing the rest from reference TRBV7-3 and TRBJ2-3, the complete variable domain is GAGVSQTPSNKVTEKGKYVELRCDPISGHTALYWYRQSLGQGPEFLIYFQGTGAADDSGLPNDRFFAVRPEGSVSTLKIQRTERGDSAVYLCASSEGQHSTDTQYFGPGTRLTVL.

The chain combines TRBV7-9 with TRBJ1-1; no clear D gene. V was shortened by 1 base and J by 7 bases, with 7 bases between the two germline ends. CDR1 SEHNR and CDR2 FQNEAQ come from the germline V gene (reference sequence). The CDR3 has 12 residues. CDR3 DNA sequence: TGTGCCAGCAGCTTAGAATTCTATGAAGCTTTCTTT. Protein product: CASSLEFYEAFF.

Here the CDR3 reads CASSLIDNEQFF. CDR3 nucleotides: TGTGCCAGCAGCTTGATAGACAATGAGCAGTTCTTC. The gene calls are TRBV7-2 and TRBJ2-1; unclear D gene. Germline V CDR1 and CDR2: SGHTA, FQGNSA. The CDR3 runs 12 residues. Trimming left V 3 bases short and J 5 bases short, with 5 bases between.

V is TRBV9 and J is TRBJ1-2, with no clear D. Germline lookup yields CDR1 SGDLS and CDR2 YYNGEE. The CDR3 extends over 15 amino acids. V lost 3 bases, J lost 7 bases, and 19 bases lay in between. DNA of the CDR3: TGTGCCAGCAGCGGACCCAGGACTAGAGGGTCTGGCTACACCTTC. As protein: CASSGPRTRGSGYTF. Full variable domain (missing parts from reference TRBV9 and TRBJ1-2): DSGVTQTPKHLITATGQRVTLRCSPRSGDLSVYWYQQSLDQGLQFLIQYYNGEERAKGNILERFSAQQFPDLHSELNLSSLELGDSALYFCASSGPRTRGSGYTFGSGTRLTVV.

V usage is TRBV18 and J usage is TRBJ1-2; TRBD1 might be the D (5 bases). The CDR3 sequence is 15 residues long. Looked up from germline, CDR1 is KGHSH and CDR2 is LQKENI. V dropped 6 bases and J dropped 4 bases, with 18 bases sitting between them. For the CDR3, the DNA is TGTGCCAGCTCCTACCAGCGGGGGGACGGCTATGGCTACACCTTC. Its protein is CASSYQRGDGYGYTF.

V usage is TRBV9 and J usage is TRBJ2-5; TRBD2 aligns across 10 bases. The V gene end was trimmed by 3 bases and the J gene end by 2 bases; junction bases not matched to a gene: 16. CDR3 length: 19 amino acids. Germline CDR1 is SGDLS and CDR2 is YYNGEE. The CDR3 coding sequence is TGTGCCAGCAGCGCCCGAGGACTAGCGGCAACGGGTAGGCAAGAGACCCAGTACTTC. This codes for CASSARGLAATGRQETQYF. Drawing the rest from reference TRBV9 and TRBJ2-5, the complete variable domain is DSGVTQTPKHLITATGQRVTLRCSPRSGDLSVYWYQQSLDQGLQFLIQYYNGEERAKGNILERFSAQQFPDLHSELNLSSLELGDSALYFCASSARGLAATGRQETQYFGPGTRLLVL.

V usage is TRBV27 and J usage is TRBJ2-7, with 7 bases fitting TRBD1. The germline V gene has CDR1 MNHEY and CDR2 SMNVEV (reference sequence). Trimming removed 4 bases from V and 5 bases from J; junction bases left unmatched: 14. CDR3 length equals 16 residues. CDR3 nucleotide sequence: TGTGCCAGCAGTTCCCGGACCGGGACAGTAGGCAACGAGCAGTACTTC. Its translation is CASSSRTGTVGNEQYF.

This clone was observed a handful of times. The rearrangement links TRBV6-5 to TRBJ2-1; 13 bases agree with TRBD2. This CDR3 is built from 15 residues. V lost 6 bases, J lost 9 bases, and 8 bases stayed unmatched. Germline V gene data show CDR1 as MNHEY and CDR2 as SVGAGI. CDR3 nucleotide sequence: TGTGCCAGCAGATGGACTAGCGGGAGAAAGAGTGAGCAGTTCTTC. It yields the protein CASRWTSGRKSEQFF.

This rearrangement joins TRBV5-1 to TRBJ2-5, with D unclear. The germline V gene encodes CDR1 SGHRS and CDR2 YFSETQ. The CDR3 consists of 19 residues. Trimming stripped 7 bases from V and 1 base from J, with 29 bases between. The CDR3 sequence is CASWSPHRDRYGPQETQYF. The CDR3 DNA follows: TGCGCCAGCTGGAGTCCCCATCGAGACCGGTACGGCCCCCAAGAGACCCAGTACTTC.

This clone showed up just a few times. This rearrangement joins TRBV4-1 to TRBJ1-4; a possible D gene is TRBD1 (5 bases). The CDR3 contains 14 residues. Trimming pared 3 bases from V and 14 bases from J, leaving 19 bases between. The germline CDR1 and CDR2 sequences are MGHRA and YSYEKL. The CDR3 spells CASSQGTAFVRLFF. CDR3 nucleotides: TGCGCCAGCAGCCAGGGGACTGCTTTTGTTCGGCTGTTTTTT.

The table lists this clone with a few counts. The rearrangement joins TRBV5-8 to TRBJ1-6, with D hard to call. The germline gives CDR1 SGHTS, CDR2 YDEGEE. V lost 2 bases to trimming and J lost 8 bases, with 8 bases between them. The CDR3 has 13 residues. The CDR3 DNA sequence: TGTGCCAGCAGCTTTAACAGAGATTCACCCCTCCACTTT. Amino acids: CASSFNRDSPLHF.

This clone was seen only once. The chain uses TRBV10-3 and TRBJ1-2; weak D call: TRBD1 (5 bases). Trimming took off 4 bases at V and 3 bases at J, with 12 bases between the two ends. Germline lookup yields CDR1 ENHRY and CDR2 SYGVKD. The CDR3 contains 14 residues. CDR3 bases: TGTGCCATCAGTGGGGGAACGGGGGACTATGGCTACACCTTC. It yields the protein CAISGGTGDYGYTF.

The chain employs TRBV6-5 and TRBJ2-1; D gene unclear. Trimming took off 8 bases at V and 8 bases at J, with 19 bases between the two ends. The CDR3 extends over 14 amino acids. CDR1 is MNHEY, CDR2 SVGAGI, per germline. CDR3 amino acids: CASQSHGGGDEQFF. In DNA form, the CDR3 reads TGTGCCAGCCAGAGCCACGGCGGCGGCGATGAGCAGTTCTTC.

The gene calls are TRBV2 and TRBJ2-5, with 14 positions matching TRBD2. Unmatched junction bases numbered 0, after V lost 6 bases and J lost 3 bases. CDR1 is SNHLY, CDR2 FYNNEI, per germline. The CDR3 spans 14 residues. The CDR3 DNA sequence: TGTGCCAGCAGGACTAGCGGGGGGGAAGAGACCCAGTACTTC. Protein product: CASRTSGGEETQYF. Full variable domain (remainder filled in from reference TRBV2 and TRBJ2-5): EPEVTQTPSHQVTQMGQEVILRCVPISNHLYFYWYRQILGQKVEFLVSFYNNEISEKSEIFDDQFSVERPDGSNFTLKIRSTKLEDSAMYFCASRTSGGEETQYFGPGTRLLVL.

This sequence joins TRBV25-1 and TRBJ1-2; 7 bases align to TRBD1. V lost 1 base to trimming and J lost 6 bases; unmatched junction nucleotides: 14. The germline V gene has CDR1 MGHDK and CDR2 SYGVNS. The CDR3 spans 17 residues. DNA of the CDR3: TGTGCCAGCAGTGAATTAGCCGACAGGGCCCTAGTCCATGGCTACACCTTC. It encodes CASSELADRALVHGYTF.

The chain joins TRBV20-1 to TRBJ1-1; D gene ambiguous. The CDR3 is made up of 10 amino acids. Germline values: CDR1 DFQATT, CDR2 SNEGSKA (reference sequence). V shed 3 bases and J shed 4 bases, with 3 bases lying between them. The CDR3, as DNA: TGCAGTGCTAGTAGCACTGAAGCTTTCTTT. Translated: CSASSTEAFF.

The V gene is TRBV28, the J gene TRBJ2-5; the match to TRBD1 covers 7 bases. The CDR3 runs to 15 residues. CDR1 MDHEN and CDR2 SYDVKM come from the germline V gene. With V trimmed by 6 bases and J by 3 bases, 10 bases remained unmatched. The CDR3 protein is CASRGEGTEKETQYF. The CDR3 bases are TGTGCCAGCAGGGGGGAAGGGACAGAAAAAGAGACCCAGTACTTC.

The chain has TRBV7-2 and TRBJ1-3; maybe TRBD1 (5 bases). This CDR3 region has 13 residues. The germline V gene has CDR1 SGHTA and CDR2 FQGNSA. Between the trimmed V and J ends, which lost 1 base and 9 bases, there was a span of 10 bases. The CDR3 DNA follows: TGTGCCAGCAGCTTAGTGGGGGGAGGCACCATATATTTT. Translated: CASSLVGGGTIYF.

V is TRBV27 and J is TRBJ2-5; 7 positions match TRBD2. The CDR3 totals 14 residues. Germline assignment: CDR1 MNHEY and CDR2 SMNVEV (reference sequence). Unmatched junction bases numbered 10, after V lost 8 bases and J lost 4 bases. The CDR3 protein is CASSFMGGGETQYF. The CDR3 DNA is TGTGCCAGCTCCTTCATGGGGGGGGGAGAGACCCAGTACTTC.